This entry describes one TCR beta chain. Its antigen has not been determined. Per-nucleotide qualities are absent, and no much larger clonotype sits a single base away. TCRbeta CDR3 regions were amplified from genomic DNA by means of the immunoSEQ Assay, a bias-controlled multiplex PCR. As for the original processing: Within the assay, amplification of reference gene primers was used to estimate how many nucleated cells each sample contained. To quantify the absolute abundance of each unique TCRbeta CDR3 rearrangement, sequence reads were collapsed and filtered. For each sample, productive Simpson clonality was calculated as the square root of Simpson's diversity index across productive rearrangements. In its TCRdb copy, this immuneACCESS table keeps in-frame sequences only and misses some clones. Where compared with another copy, unresolved V genes explain less than half of these, and the others have no known cause. V, J and clone size derive from that table, while D and trimming were established from the DNA sequence. Within this sample are tens of thousands of clones, with about nine tenths of them counted one time only. Together, the top ten hold around 28% of the sample.

V is cut back by 4 bases and J by 5 bases, with 11 bases in the junction unmatched. CDR1 and CDR2 are drawn from the germline V gene: SGDLS, YYNGEE. Inclusive of the bounding cysteine and phenylalanine, the CDR3 is 15 residues long. Only CDR3 DNA remains: 45 bases, in frame from the first base. This specimen belongs to a study of blood T cell repertoires in COVID-19 (dated by TCRdb to about 2020). At the level of the whole study: Collaborator samples came from the United States, Italy and Spain and covered acute and convalescent phases of COVID-19. The prospective study material was composed of cDNA or gDNA derived from T cells, B-cell-depleted T cells, or PBMCs. Deeply sampled blood TCRbeta repertoires from subjects exposed to, actively infected with, or recovered from COVID-19 were included in the dataset. The repertoires were released in a freely available public database meant as a resource for research on the immune response to SARS-CoV-2. The samples were drawn from the first 160 participants of the ongoing ImmuneRACE study and from 950 to 1,500 subjects provided by 6 global collaborators. Nearly every sample came with metadata listing a de-identified subject ID, COVID-19 status, age in years and sex. Where available, HLA class I and class II types were obtained from metadata supplied by the sample provider rather than from assay-based typing.

Whole blood was collected in K2EDTA tubes by collaborating institutions according to the institutions' own protocols. For TCRbeta analysis, collaborators shipped samples as frozen whole blood, isolated PBMCs, or DNA extracted from either of those sample types. Beyond this particular receptor, the publication reports: The amount of clinical and demographic metadata varied by source and participant and was provided uncurated.

This sequence was found in a human donor in a cohort sampled during active COVID-19. The V and J segments used are TRBV9 and TRBJ1-2; TRBD1 agrees with 7 junctional bases. The sequenced sample consisted of peripheral blood. The DNA sequence follows: TGTGCCAGCAGCTCGGGACAGACCTTTTATTATGGCTACACCTTC. It codes for CASSSGQTFYYGYTF.